This T cell receptor beta chain emerged from a study of OX40 agonist ivuxolimab in advanced cancers. Study-wide background: An agonistic anti-OX40 (CD134) antibody, ivuxolimab, was used to treat the patients.

Individuals having autoimmune disease history or systemic immunosuppression were not enrolled. Sampling of blood occurred at baseline, cycle 4 day 1, and cycle 7 day 1. Germline lookup yields CDR1 MGHRA and CDR2 YSYEKL. With 1 base removed from V and 5 bases from J, the gap between germline ends came to 14 bases. The CDR3 spans 15 residues. TCRdb's copy holds only in-frame clones and misses some; the assay was immunoSEQ multiplex PCR. The sample lists some 64,000 clones, approximately 90% occurring once. The V call is TRBV4-1, the J call TRBJ1-2, with a weak D call TRBD1 (5 bases). The receptor was isolated from an adult with an advanced solid tumor such as melanoma, head and neck, liver or kidney cancer. This material consisted of CD4+ or CD8+ T cells sorted from blood, taken in a trial of the OX40 agonist ivuxolimab. CDR3 residues: CASSQVDSLSYGYTF. In DNA form, the CDR3 reads TGCGCCAGCAGCCAAGTCGACAGCCTGTCATATGGCTACACCTTC.